The 22 T cell receptor beta chains in this list originate from one sample, sequenced in a study of OX40 agonist ivuxolimab in advanced cancers. The method was immunoSEQ multiplex PCR; TCRdb's version includes in-frame clones alone and lacks a portion of them. This table has roughly 80,000 clones, over 90% appearing once. The source was CD4+ or CD8+ T cells sorted from blood, collected in a trial of the OX40 agonist ivuxolimab. Receptor source: an adult with an advanced solid tumor such as melanoma, head and neck, liver or kidney cancer.

This chain links TRBV7-2 with TRBJ2-4, with D unresolved. From germline, CDR1 is SGHTA and CDR2 FQGNSA. The germline V and J ends were trimmed by 2 bases and 0 bases, with 5 bases remaining between them. This CDR3 contains 14 residues. CDR3 nucleotide sequence: TGTGCCAGCAGCTTACCGAAAGCCAAAAACATTCAGTACTTC. This gives the protein CASSLPKAKNIQYF.

This chain connects TRBV6-5 to TRBJ1-2; TRBD1 is a possible D gene (6 bases). The CDR3 spans 13 residues. Trimming shortened V by 6 bases and J by 3 bases, and 11 bases separated the two germline ends. Germline lookup yields CDR1 MNHEY and CDR2 SVGAGI. This CDR3 reads CASSDRLHYGYTF. The CDR3, as DNA: TGTGCCAGCAGCGACAGGCTTCACTATGGCTACACCTTC.

This clone has a single count. J is TRBJ2-7 and V is TRBV10-3, with 8 bases matching TRBD1. The CDR3 consists of 13 residues. Trimming at V came to 6 bases and at J to 4 bases, leaving 5 bases not matched to a gene. Germline V gives CDR1 ENHRY, CDR2 SYGVKD. CDR3 in DNA: TGTGCCATCAGCGCAGGGGGCGGGTACGAGCAGTACTTC. Translation gives CAISAGGGYEQYF.

This clone was seen just once. This rearrangement joins TRBV25-1 to TRBJ1-3; the D gene is possibly TRBD1 (6 bases). This CDR3 is built from 14 residues. V was cut by 6 bases and J by 0 bases, with 9 bases left in between. CDR1 MGHDK and CDR2 SYGVNS come from the germline V gene. CDR3 loop: CASRGDTSGNTIYF. CDR3 in DNA: TGTGCCAGCAGGGGGGACACCTCTGGAAACACCATATATTTT.

The rearrangement links TRBV6-6 to TRBJ1-2; 9 nucleotides agree with TRBD1. V trimming: 6 bases; J trimming: 4 bases; junction bases outside the gene matches: 3. This CDR3 spans 13 amino acids. Germline CDR1 and CDR2: MNHNY and SVGAGI (reference sequence). The DNA for the CDR3 is TGTGCCAGCAGCGGACAGGGGACCTATGGCTACACCTTC. It yields the protein CASSGQGTYGYTF.

The chain carries TRBV7-2 and TRBJ2-5, with TRBD2 matching 14 bases. With 0 bases clipped from V and 0 bases from J, the junction kept 6 bases outside the gene matches. CDR3 length: 19 amino acids. Germline assignment: CDR1 SGHTA and CDR2 FQGNSA. Written as DNA, the CDR3 is TGTGCCAGCAGCTTAGCGCACGGACTAGCGGGAGGTTACCAAGAGACCCAGTACTTC. Translated, it gives CASSLAHGLAGGYQETQYF.

The genes are TRBV6-5 and TRBJ2-7; TRBD2 matches at 8 bases. Per the germline V gene, CDR1 is MNHEY and CDR2 is SVGAGI. The CDR3 extends over 13 amino acids. Germline trimming cut 2 bases from V and 10 bases from J; bases unmatched to any gene: 7. This CDR3 is CASSYEAGVGQYF. CDR3 DNA: TGTGCCAGCAGTTACGAAGCGGGAGTCGGACAGTACTTC.

This clone was counted a single time. The V and J genes are TRBV15 and TRBJ1-1; possible D gene TRBD1, 5 bases. In germline, CDR1 is LNHNV, CDR2 YYDKDF (reference sequence). This CDR3 is built from 17 residues. V lost 2 bases, J lost 1 base, and 17 bases lay in between. The DNA of the CDR3 is TGTGCCACCAGCAGATTGGGGGGGAAGACCGGGAACACTGAAGCTTTCTTT. As protein: CATSRLGGKTGNTEAFF.

The chain employs TRBV5-4 and TRBJ2-5; either TRBD1 or TRBD2 may supply D (5 bases each). This CDR3 has 15 residues. The V gene lost 3 bases and the J gene lost 5 bases, with 17 bases spanning the gap. CDR1 is SGHNT and CDR2 is YYREEE in the germline V gene (reference sequence). The CDR3 DNA reads TGTGCCAGCAGCTCCACCGCCAGGGACGGGGAGACCCAGTACTTC. Residues: CASSSTARDGETQYF.

The chain links TRBV11-2 to TRBJ1-1; D might be TRBD1 (5 bases). CDR1 and CDR2 (germline): SGHAT, FQNNGV. Between the trimmed V and J ends, which lost 5 bases and 5 bases, there was a span of 15 bases. The CDR3 covers 14 residues. This chain's CDR3 is CASSPRTGGTEAFF. Written as DNA, the CDR3 is TGTGCCAGCAGCCCGCGCACCGGGGGGACTGAAGCTTTCTTT.

V gene TRBV6-5 combines with J gene TRBJ2-7; 8 bases map to TRBD1. The V and J ends lost 4 bases and 3 bases, in that order; junction bases with no gene match: 8. Germline-derived CDR1 and CDR2 are MNHEY and SVGAGI. There are 15 residues in the CDR3. This CDR3 reads CASSFDRGLIYEQYF. Here the CDR3 DNA reads TGTGCCAGCAGTTTCGACAGGGGTCTTATCTACGAGCAGTACTTC.

This chain connects TRBV4-1 to TRBJ2-3, with D possibly TRBD2 on 6 matching bases. V lost 0 bases and J lost 6, with 19 bases in between. The CDR3 extends over 17 amino acids. CDR1 and CDR2 (germline): MGHRA, YSYEKL. The CDR3 bases are TGCGCCAGCAGCCAAGAGGCGGGACCTAGCGTTTTGGATACGCAGTATTTT. Protein: CASSQEAGPSVLDTQYF.

The rearrangement uses TRBV7-9 and TRBJ2-3; 11 positions match TRBD2. The length of the CDR3 is 16 residues. Unmatched junction bases numbered 6, after V lost 4 bases and J lost 3 bases. In germline, CDR1 is SEHNR, CDR2 FQNEAQ (reference sequence). The CDR3 is CASSYRASGRTDTQYF. The CDR3 DNA reads as TGTGCCAGCAGCTATAGGGCTAGCGGGAGGACAGATACGCAGTATTTT. The full variable domain, its missing parts supplied by reference TRBV7-9 and TRBJ2-3, is DTGVSQNPRHKITKRGQNVTFRCDPISEHNRLYWYRQTLGQGPEFLTYFQNEAQLEKSRLLSDRFSAERPKGSFSTLEIQRTEQGDSAMYLCASSYRASGRTDTQYFGPGTRLTVL.

The chain recombines TRBV28 with TRBJ1-4, with D perhaps TRBD1 (6 bases). V lost 0 bases to trimming and J lost 12 bases, with 11 bases between them. Germline V gene lookup returns CDR1 MDHEN and CDR2 SYDVKM. The CDR3 is made up of 13 amino acids. The CDR3 here is CASSLWAGAELFF. As DNA, the CDR3 is TGTGCCAGCAGTTTATGGGCGGGGGCTGAACTGTTTTTT. The variable domain in full, with the rest retrieved from reference TRBV28 and TRBJ1-4, is DVKVTQSSRYLVKRTGEKVFLECVQDMDHENMFWYRQDPGLGLRLIYFSYDVKMKEKGDIPEGYSVSREKKERFSLILESASTNQTSMYLCASSLWAGAELFFGSGTQLSVL.

This clone occurred many times. The V and J genes are TRBV28 and TRBJ2-3; D is unresolved. This CDR3 has 13 residues. Trimming shortened V by 6 bases and J by 2 bases, and 9 bases separated the two germline ends. The germline V gene encodes CDR1 MDHEN and CDR2 SYDVKM. CDR3 protein: CASSTSVTDTQYF. As DNA, the CDR3 is TGTGCCAGCAGCACGAGCGTCACAGATACGCAGTATTTT.

The gene calls are TRBV9 and TRBJ2-2; maybe TRBD1 (5 bases). V shed 1 base and J shed 4 bases, with 8 bases lying between them. This CDR3 has 14 residues. The germline V gene encodes CDR1 SGDLS and CDR2 YYNGEE. CDR3 coding DNA: TGTGCCAGCAGCGTACAGGGTGCCACCGGGGAGCTGTTTTTT. Translation gives CASSVQGATGELFF.

The chain recombines TRBV11-3 with TRBJ2-3; TRBD1 or TRBD2 may be the D gene (5 bases each). Germline V gene lookup returns CDR1 SGHNT and CDR2 YENEEA. This CDR3 spans 15 amino acids. The V and J ends lost 6 bases and 4 bases respectively, with 17 bases between them. CDR3: CASSSGTSRSDTQYF. As DNA, the CDR3 is TGTGCCAGCAGTTCCGGGACCAGCAGGTCAGATACGCAGTATTTT.

The chain has TRBV14 and TRBJ2-1, with D tentatively TRBD2 (5 bases). The V end was cut by 1 base, the J end by 4 bases, with 8 bases between. The CDR3 runs 14 residues. The germline CDR1 and CDR2 sequences are SGHDN and FVKESK. CDR3 DNA sequence: TGTGCCAGCAGCCAAGTAGGAGGTTACAATGAGCAGTTCTTC. This codes for CASSQVGGYNEQFF.

The chain is built from TRBV2 and TRBJ2-7; 14 positions match TRBD2. This CDR3 is built from 15 residues. Germline V CDR1 and CDR2: SNHLY, FYNNEI. Unmatched junction bases numbered 3, after V lost 4 bases and J lost 4 bases. CDR3 amino acids: CASSAGLAGGYEQYF. The CDR3 coding sequence is TGTGCCAGCAGTGCCGGACTAGCGGGAGGATACGAGCAGTACTTC.

The chain couples TRBV7-9 to TRBJ1-1, with no clear D. This CDR3 spans 13 amino acids. Germline V lookup: CDR1 SEHNR, CDR2 FQNEAQ (reference sequence). V shed 5 bases and J shed 1 base, with 8 bases lying between them. The CDR3: CASSPRRNTEAFF. CDR3 DNA: TGTGCCAGCAGCCCCCGTCGGAACACTGAAGCTTTCTTT.

This clone was seen only once. This sequence joins TRBV19 and TRBJ2-5; D might be TRBD2 (5 bases). This CDR3 region has 15 residues. Germline values: CDR1 LNHDA, CDR2 SQIVND (reference sequence). Between the trimmed V and J ends, which lost 1 base and 2 bases, there was a span of 11 bases. CDR3: CASSIVDGKQETQYF. The CDR3 DNA is TGTGCCAGTAGTATAGTTGACGGGAAGCAAGAGACCCAGTACTTC.

The J gene is TRBJ2-1, the V gene TRBV18; TRBD2 aligns across 11 bases. Germline V gene lookup returns CDR1 KGHSH and CDR2 LQKENI. V shed 4 bases, J shed 4 bases, and the junction held 9 bases outside the gene matches. The CDR3 is made up of 17 amino acids. CDR3 in DNA: TGTGCCAGCTCACTACCACATCTAGCGGGAGGTTACAATGAGCAGTTCTTC. Its translation: CASSLPHLAGGYNEQFF.